A single sample gave rise to the 11 T cell receptor beta chains below, sequenced in a study of CD8 T cells in Susac syndrome. RNA amounts of roughly 0.45 to 1 ug underwent reverse transcription with random hexamers. TCRdb re-derived calls from the immunoSEQ multiplex PCR reads in MiXCR, one entry per CDR3 protein. This table holds roughly 200,000 distinct CDR3 sequences, roughly 94% found once. What was sequenced was CD4+ T cells from PBMCs. These receptors originate from a human donor in good health.

Notes on this clonotype: A junction boundary mismatches the germline segment, possibly from a read error. V usage is TRBV7-7 and J usage is TRBJ2-3; maybe TRBD2 (5 bases). Germline CDR1 and CDR2: SSHAT and FNYEAQ (reference sequence). This CDR3 spans 15 amino acids. CDR3 nucleotide sequence: TGTGCTAGCAGCTTAGGACTTGCTAGCACAGATACGCAGTATTTT. Translation: CASSLGLASTDTQYF.

This clonotype was picked up one time. The V and J genes are TRBV20-1 and TRBJ2-7; TRBD1 aligns across 9 bases. Germline-derived CDR1 and CDR2 are DFQATT and SNEGSKA (reference sequence). This CDR3 is 15 amino acids long. Trimming cost V 6 bases and J 2 bases; bases outside gene matches: 11. The CDR3 sequence: CSALPGTGLTYEQYV. The CDR3 DNA follows: TGCAGTGCCCTCCCCGGGACAGGGTTAACCTACGAGCAGTACGTC.

The V gene is TRBV12-3 or TRBV12-4, the J gene TRBJ2-1, with D perhaps matching TRBD1 (6 bases). V lost 5 bases to trimming and J lost 10 bases, with 9 bases between them. The CDR3 extends over 11 amino acids. CDR3 sequence reads: CASSLDSEQFF. For the CDR3, the DNA is TGTGCCAGCAGTCTGGACAGCGAGCAGTTCTTC.

The chain couples TRBV6-5 to TRBJ1-1, with D possibly matching TRBD1 (5 bases). From germline, CDR1 is MNHEY and CDR2 SVGAGI. This CDR3 has 13 residues. V lost 6 bases and J lost 10, with 18 bases in between. CDR3 nucleotides: TGTGCCAGCAGGAAAAACCAGGGATTCGGAGCTTTCTTT. Translated: CASRKNQGFGAFF.

This clonotype was found once. The chain links TRBV19 to TRBJ2-6; 8 positions agree with TRBD1. The CDR3 is made up of 18 amino acids. CDR1 LNHDA and CDR2 SQIVND come from the germline V gene (reference sequence). Trimming took 2 bases from V and 0 from J; bases not matched to a gene: 6. The DNA for the CDR3 is TGTGCCAGTAGTATAAGGACAGGGCAAACCTCTGGGGCCAACGTCCTGACTTTC. Protein: CASSIRTGQTSGANVLTF.

The V gene is TRBV10-2, the J gene TRBJ2-1; 7 positions match TRBD2. The CDR3 consists of 13 residues. Trimming removed 2 bases from V and 14 bases from J; junction bases left unmatched: 9. From germline, CDR1 is WSHSY and CDR2 SAAADI. The CDR3 is CASSERSGTGEFF. The CDR3 nucleotides read TGCGCCAGCAGTGAGAGGAGCGGGACGGGGGAGTTCTTC.

This clonotype was counted a single time. The V gene is TRBV11-2, the J gene TRBJ1-5; 9 bases map to TRBD1. Unmatched junction bases numbered 5, after V lost 5 bases and J lost 6 bases. Germline CDR1 reads SGHAT; CDR2 reads FQNNGV. This CDR3 region has 14 residues. The CDR3 DNA reads TGTGCCAGCAGCCTACAGGGGGCCGGTCAGCCCCAGCATTTT. Translation gives CASSLQGAGQPQHF.

The V gene is TRBV15, the J gene TRBJ1-1, with 10 bases identical to TRBD1. Germline V gene lookup returns CDR1 LNHNV and CDR2 YYDKDF (reference sequence). V gave up 3 bases and J gave up 3 bases; unmatched junction bases: 1. This CDR3 has 14 amino acids. CDR3 residues: CATSRTGGDTEAFF. DNA for the CDR3: TGTGCCACCAGCAGGACAGGGGGCGACACTGAAGCTTTCTTT. Full variable domain (missing parts from reference TRBV15 and TRBJ1-1): DAMVIQNPRYQVTQFGKPVTLSCSQTLNHNVMYWYQQKSSQAPKLLFHYYDKDFNNEADTPDNFQSRRPNTSFCFLDIRSPGLGDTAMYLCATSRTGGDTEAFFGQGTRLTVV.

The chain recombines TRBV9 with TRBJ2-1; TRBD1 agrees at 8 bases. The CDR3 spans 18 residues. From germline, CDR1 is SGDLS and CDR2 YYNGEE. The trim removed 1 base at V and 3 bases at J, leaving 12 bases unmatched. The CDR3 sequence is CASSVQPGGQGLYNEQFF. The CDR3 DNA follows: TGTGCCAGCAGCGTACAGCCCGGAGGACAGGGACTCTACAATGAGCAGTTCTTC.

The V gene is TRBV10-3, the J gene TRBJ2-7; D could derive from TRBD1 or TRBD2 (7 bases each). The CDR3 covers 16 residues. The germline V gene encodes CDR1 ENHRY and CDR2 SYGVKD. Deletions cut 2 bases from V and 6 bases from J, with 20 bases between. CDR3 residues: CAISEPRGGQVGEQYF. DNA for the CDR3: TGTGCCATCAGTGAGCCCAGGGGGGGGCAGGTCGGCGAGCAGTACTTC.

DNA of the CDR3: TGTGCCAGCAGTGGCATACTAGGCACAGATACGCAGTATTTT. It encodes CASSGILGTDTQYF. The chain uses TRBV12-3 or TRBV12-4 and TRBJ2-3; tentatively, D is TRBD2 (5 bases). V was trimmed by 5 bases and J by 1 base, leaving 10 bases between them. This CDR3 is built from 14 residues.